These 28 T cell receptor beta chains were all obtained from the same sample, sequenced in a study of blood T cells in healthy people across ages. Using a J-beta primer mix together with a sample-barcoded 5' primer, a second PCR was run for roughly 6 to 12 cycles. TCRdb itself ran the 5' RACE reads through MiXCR, one entry per CDR3 protein. This table holds some 760,000 distinct CDR3 sequences, around 25% found once. Another study also made use of these data, one on T cells of mothers and their children.

The material sequenced was blood. The source is a boy aged 5-17 years in good health.

The chain joins TRBV4-2 to TRBJ2-2; no definite D call. V was pared by 2 bases and J by 0 bases, with 7 bases between. The germline V gene has CDR1 LGHNA and CDR2 YNFKEQ. The CDR3 totals 15 residues. CDR3 nucleotides: TGTGCCAGCAGCCAACAATTCGCGAACACCGGGGAGCTGTTTTTT. It translates to CASSQQFANTGELFF.

There are a few counts of this clonotype. The chain is built from TRBV11-1 and TRBJ2-1; TRBD2 aligns across 8 bases. Germline lookup yields CDR1 SGHAT and CDR2 FQDESV (reference sequence). The CDR3 loop spans 14 amino acids. V was pared by 1 base and J by 8 bases, with 4 bases of the junction left unmatched. As DNA, the CDR3 is TGTGCCAGCAGCTTAGACGGGGGGGGGGATGAGCAGTTCTTC. Translated, it gives CASSLDGGGDEQFF.

The CDR3: CASSSSGTGGRDEQYF. In nucleotides, the CDR3 is TGTGCCAGCAGCTCCTCCGGGACAGGGGGCAGGGACGAGCAGTACTTC. The chain carries TRBV7-9 and TRBJ2-7; 12 nucleotides agree with TRBD1. This CDR3 comprises 16 residues. The germline V gene encodes CDR1 SEHNR and CDR2 FQNEAQ (reference sequence). With 4 bases clipped from V and 5 bases from J, the junction kept 9 bases outside the gene matches.

The J gene is TRBJ2-5, the V gene TRBV6-2 or TRBV6-3; D remains unclear. The CDR3 is 13 residues long. CDR1 and CDR2 from the germline V gene are MNHEY and SVGEGT. With 6 bases removed from V and 7 bases from J, the gap between germline ends came to 15 bases. The CDR3 bases are TGTGCCAGCAGACCCCCCGCCTGGATGACCCAGTACTTC. Translation: CASRPPAWMTQYF.

The V and J genes are TRBV4-1 and TRBJ2-5; perhaps TRBD1 as D (6 bases). CDR3 length equals 15 residues. Germline V gives CDR1 MGHRA, CDR2 YSYEKL. V lost 0 bases and J lost 5, with 13 bases in between. CDR3 loop: CASSQDLSRGETQYF. CDR3 in DNA: TGCGCCAGCAGCCAAGATTTATCCAGGGGCGAGACCCAGTACTTC.

This clonotype came up many times. The V gene is TRBV29-1, the J gene TRBJ2-5; D call uncertain. The J call may be faulty, since TRBJ2-7 better matches the DNA end. This CDR3 region has 11 residues. The germline V gene has CDR1 SQVTM and CDR2 ANQGSEA. The CDR3 spells CSAGWGYEQYF. The CDR3 nucleotides read TGCAGCGCTGGGTGGGGCTACGAGCAGTACTTC.

The chain employs TRBV6-2 or TRBV6-3 and TRBJ2-5, with 7 bases aligning to TRBD2. With the DNA end fitting TRBJ2-7 better, the J assignment may be wrong. The CDR3 runs to 14 residues. The germline CDR1 and CDR2 sequences are MNHEY and SVGEGT. The CDR3 DNA reads TGTGCCAGCAGGGGGGGACTAACCCCTTACGAGCAGTACTTC. This encodes CASRGGLTPYEQYF.

This clonotype was picked up a small number of times. CDR3 nucleotide sequence: TGTGCCAGCAGCCAGCCTAGCGGGGGCCGATCCTACGAGCAGTACTTC. Its protein is CASSQPSGGRSYEQYF. The J gene is TRBJ2-7, the V gene TRBV3-1, with 10 bases fitting TRBD2. Germline lookup yields CDR1 LGHDT and CDR2 YNNKEL (reference sequence). The CDR3 length is 16 residues. After removal of 3 bases from V and 1 base from J, the junction contained 6 bases not matched to a gene.

This clonotype has more than one count but fewer than ten. The CDR3 sequence is CASGLTRTAYNEQFF. CDR3 in DNA: TGTGCTAGTGGTTTGACCCGGACAGCCTACAATGAGCAGTTCTTC. The rearrangement joins TRBV12-5 to TRBJ2-1; D is perhaps TRBD1 (6 bases). The V end was cut by 2 bases, the J end by 2 bases, with 10 bases between. Germline loops: CDR1 LGHNT, CDR2 FRNRAP. This CDR3 spans 15 amino acids.

The chain recombines TRBV7-2 with TRBJ1-1; possibly TRBD1 for D (6 bases). The CDR3 covers 13 residues. In germline, CDR1 is SGHTA, CDR2 FQGNSA. V shed 7 bases and J shed 4 bases, with 13 bases lying between them. CDR3 in amino acids: CASKGEWFTEAFF. In nucleotides, the CDR3 is TGTGCCAGCAAGGGGGAATGGTTCACTGAAGCTTTCTTT.

The chain has TRBV7-6 and TRBJ2-1, with 9 nucleotides matching TRBD1. Germline V gene data show CDR1 as SGHVS and CDR2 as FNYEAQ. The trim removed 10 bases at V and 7 bases at J, leaving 14 bases unmatched. The CDR3 extends over 15 amino acids. The CDR3 reads CATLPGDRAGNEQFF. The CDR3, as DNA: TGTGCCACCCTCCCTGGGGACAGGGCCGGGAATGAGCAGTTCTTC.

This clonotype has just a few counts. The rearrangement links TRBV7-2 to TRBJ1-6; a possible D gene is TRBD1 (5 bases). The CDR3 loop spans 13 amino acids. In germline, CDR1 is SGHTA, CDR2 FQGNSA. The V end lost 6 bases, the J end lost 10 bases, and 13 bases lay between the germline ends. CDR3 loop: CASSAGRGSPLHF. Here the CDR3 DNA reads TGTGCCAGCAGTGCGGGAAGGGGATCACCCCTCCACTTT.

This clonotype was counted a few times. The rearrangement links TRBV7-9 to TRBJ1-1; no definite D call. With 3 bases removed from V and 7 bases from J, the gap between germline ends came to 9 bases. This CDR3 region has 12 residues. Germline-derived CDR1 and CDR2 are SEHNR and FQNEAQ (reference sequence). CDR3 DNA sequence: TGTGCCAGCAGCTTCACGGGTGGTGAAGCTTTCTTT. This encodes CASSFTGGEAFF. The whole variable domain, filled in from reference TRBV7-9 and TRBJ1-1, reads DTGVSQNPRHKITKRGQNVTFRCDPISEHNRLYWYRQTLGQGPEFLTYFQNEAQLEKSRLLSDRFSAERPKGSFSTLEIQRTEQGDSAMYLCASSFTGGEAFFGQGTRLTVV.

The chain has TRBV5-1 and TRBJ2-6, with a possible D match to TRBD2 (5 bases). CDR3 length: 15 amino acids. The germline V gene has CDR1 SGHRS and CDR2 YFSETQ. V was cut by 1 base and J by 2 bases, with 7 bases left in between. CDR3: CASSLSGTGANVLTF. Written as DNA, the CDR3 is TGCGCCAGCAGCTTGTCGGGGACTGGGGCCAACGTCCTGACTTTC.

The CDR3, as DNA: TGTGCCAGCGGGGGCAGGGACAATGAGCAGTTCTTC. It yields the protein CASGGRDNEQFF. The gene calls are TRBV6-5 and TRBJ2-1; D perhaps matches TRBD1 (6 bases). CDR1 and CDR2 (germline): MNHEY, SVGAGI. The V gene lost 8 bases and the J gene lost 5 bases, with 10 bases spanning the gap. The CDR3 consists of 12 residues.

This clonotype occurred a few times. The chain employs TRBV29-1 and TRBJ2-7, with D perhaps matching TRBD1 (6 bases). The CDR3 extends over 13 amino acids. V gave up 5 bases and J gave up 0 bases, with 11 bases separating them. Germline V gene lookup returns CDR1 SQVTM and CDR2 ANQGSEA. CDR3 nucleotides: TGCAGCGTTAAGGGGGTTCTCTCCTACGAGCAGTACTTC. It is translated as CSVKGVLSYEQYF.

This clonotype was observed a few times. V gene TRBV29-1 combines with J gene TRBJ2-1; D is unclear. Deletions cut 8 bases from V and 9 bases from J, with 14 bases between. The CDR3 runs to 11 residues. Germline loops: CDR1 SQVTM, CDR2 ANQGSEA. CDR3 bases: TGCAGCTCCCGGGTCTCTGGTGAGCAGTTCTTC. Residues: CSSRVSGEQFF.

Here the CDR3 reads CASSRTSLTDTQYF. For the CDR3, the DNA is TGTGCCAGCAGCAGGACTTCCCTCACAGATACGCAGTATTTT. V and J are TRBV12-3 or TRBV12-4 and TRBJ2-3; TRBD2 might be the D (5 bases). The V end lost 6 bases, the J end lost 2 bases, and 12 bases lay between the germline ends. CDR3 length: 14 residues.

In this sample, this clonotype turned up a few times. The V call is TRBV3-1, the J call TRBJ1-1; D gene uncertain. The CDR3 runs 15 residues. Trimming cost V 0 bases and J 1 base, with 9 bases left between them. Germline V lookup: CDR1 LGHDT, CDR2 YNNKEL (reference sequence). The CDR3 DNA is TGTGCCAGCAGCCAAGAAGAACGGCCGAACACTGAAGCTTTCTTT. Its protein is CASSQEERPNTEAFF.

The chain uses TRBV6-2 or TRBV6-3 and TRBJ2-5; D could derive from TRBD1 or TRBD2 (5 bases each). The J call may be mistaken, given a closer DNA end match to TRBJ2-1. Germline values: CDR1 MNHEY, CDR2 SVGEGT. This CDR3 contains 15 residues. DNA for the CDR3: TGTGCCAGCAAAATAGAGAGGGGACGGTTTAGTGAGCAGTTCTTC. It specifies CASKIERGRFSEQFF.

V is TRBV27 and J is TRBJ1-2, with 7 bases fitting TRBD1. The V segment lost 5 bases and the J segment 7 bases; nucleotides outside the gene matches: 7. Germline CDR1 reads MNHEY; CDR2 reads SMNVEV (reference sequence). The CDR3 spans 13 residues. CDR3 DNA sequence: TGTGCCAGCAGTCCAGGGACAGACTTTGGCTACACCTTC. Its protein product is CASSPGTDFGYTF.

The V call is TRBV28, the J call TRBJ2-5; possibly TRBD1 or TRBD2 for D (7 bases each). The CDR3 covers 17 residues. Germline loops: CDR1 MDHEN, CDR2 SYDVKM. Trimming took 6 bases from V and 2 from J, leaving 22 bases between them. DNA for the CDR3: TGTGCCAGCAGGCCCTCCAGGGGGGGAGGAGGACAAGAGACCCAGTACTTC. Translating gives CASRPSRGGGGQETQYF. Based on the CDR3 plus reference TRBV28 and TRBJ2-5, the full variable domain is DVKVTQSSRYLVKRTGEKVFLECVQDMDHENMFWYRQDPGLGLRLIYFSYDVKMKEKGDIPEGYSVSREKKERFSLILESASTNQTSMYLCASRPSRGGGGQETQYFGPGTRLLVL.

The chain joins TRBV3-1 to TRBJ2-5, with 12 bases fitting TRBD2. The V gene's germline CDR1 is LGHDT and CDR2 YNNKEL (reference sequence). The CDR3 consists of 15 residues. V trimming: 5 bases; J trimming: 5 bases; junction bases outside the gene matches: 6. The CDR3 sequence: CASSASGRASETQYF. CDR3 DNA sequence: TGTGCCAGCAGCGCTAGCGGGAGGGCATCGGAGACCCAGTACTTC.

This clonotype was seen a few times. The J gene is TRBJ2-7, the V gene TRBV28; either TRBD1 or TRBD2 may supply D (5 bases each). This CDR3 spans 15 amino acids. Germline V gene sequence: CDR1 MDHEN, CDR2 SYDVKM. The V and J ends lost 5 bases and 4 bases respectively, with 18 bases between them. The CDR3 DNA reads as TGTGCCAGCAGTACCGTTAGTGGGGGTGGATACGAGCAGTACTTC. The encoded protein is CASSTVSGGGYEQYF.

The rearrangement uses TRBV20-1 and TRBJ2-1, with D tentatively TRBD2 (5 bases). Judging by the DNA end, TRBJ2-5 fits better; the J call may be wrong. CDR1 DFQATT and CDR2 SNEGSKA come from the germline V gene (reference sequence). The CDR3 is 14 residues long. DNA for the CDR3: TGCAGTGCCGAGGACGGGGAGATCCAAGAGACCCAGTACTTC. The encoded protein is CSAEDGEIQETQYF.

The chain couples TRBV28 to TRBJ2-1; TRBD2 matches 7 bases. Matching the DNA end better, TRBJ2-7 makes the J call doubtful. Germline V lookup: CDR1 MDHEN, CDR2 SYDVKM. The CDR3 contains 14 residues. The CDR3 DNA follows: TGTGCCAGCAGATCAGCGGGGTATACCTACGAGCAGTACTTC. This encodes CASRSAGYTYEQYF.

Only a few counts were recorded for this clonotype. The rearrangement links TRBV20-1 to TRBJ1-3; 8 nucleotides align to TRBD1. This CDR3 has 14 amino acids. Germline CDR1 DFQATT, CDR2 SNEGSKA (reference sequence). The junction had 2 bases not matched to a gene; V was cut back by 1 base and J by 3 bases. CDR3 in DNA: TGCAGTGCTAGAGCAGGGGGCATTGGAAACACCATATATTTT. Its translation: CSARAGGIGNTIYF.

This chain uses TRBV5-6 with TRBJ1-3; possibly TRBD1 for D (6 bases). Germline V gene sequence: CDR1 SGHDT, CDR2 YYEEEE. The CDR3 has 13 amino acids. Trimming removed 4 bases from V and 6 bases from J, with 11 bases in between. CDR3 protein: CASSVGTLNTIYF. The CDR3 DNA follows: TGTGCCAGCAGCGTGGGGACACTAAACACCATATATTTT.